This is a list of T cell receptor beta chains from one sample in a study of spatial heterogeneity in lung cancer. TCRdb analysed the 5' RACE reads with MiXCR anew, one entry per CDR3 protein. Among 40,000 to 45,000 distinct CDR3 sequences listed, roughly an eighth were seen once. This sample comprised PBMCs, obtained at surgery. The receptors shown here come from a male donor with early-stage non-small cell lung cancer. CDR3s include the opening cysteine and the closing phenylalanine or tryptophan.

CSAGPSGNTIYF TRBJ1-3 TRBV20-1
CASSSGRGTDTQYF TRBJ2-3 TRBV2
CATSDFWGAVAGELFF TRBJ2-2 TRBV24-1
CASSSLAGERSYEQYF TRBJ2-7 TRBV13
CATSRHTDTQYF TRBJ2-3 TRBV15
CASSPDSGIYSYEQYF TRBJ2-7 TRBV7-9
CASLDRRVVREAFF TRBJ1-1 TRBV28
CASSRNGGAYNEQFF TRBJ2-1 TRBV7-8
CASSEFGAPQYF TRBJ2-7 TRBV25-1
CASSPMGGSGNEQYF TRBJ2-7 TRBV4-3
CASSLLAGETGELFF TRBJ2-2 TRBV7-2
CASSLGLGQMNTEAFF TRBJ1-1 TRBV5-1
CSARLRADTGELFF TRBJ2-2 TRBV20-1
CASSSPGGGRGNTEAFF TRBJ1-1 TRBV27
CASSLGPQGRNYGYTF TRBJ1-2 TRBV5-4
CASSRRRGKNEKLFF TRBJ1-4 TRBV4-1
CASRADNLRETQYF TRBJ2-5 TRBV6-1
CATSDLTGGPSAEQFF TRBJ2-1 TRBV24-1
CVSSFSGQLNQPQHF TRBJ1-5 TRBV12-3/TRBV12-4
CASSLLPDGSGNTIYF TRBJ1-3 TRBV7-6
CASSPFGASANTGELFF TRBJ2-2 TRBV3-1
CASSRYIVREKNEQFF TRBJ2-1 TRBV4-3
CASSVGQGFDEQYF TRBJ2-7 TRBV2
CASSSLLASSSYEQYF TRBJ2-7 TRBV19
CASSQTSGSGETQYF TRBJ2-5 TRBV12-3/TRBV12-4
CATSGASGGNTDTQYF TRBJ2-3 TRBV24-1
CSALRGNSQETQYF TRBJ2-5 TRBV20-1
CASSFGDVVSGNTIYF TRBJ1-3 TRBV6-5
CSASKGSGNTEAFF TRBJ1-1 TRBV20-1
CSVDVSGADHGYTF TRBJ1-2 TRBV29-1
CASSSTVKEKRAPLHF TRBJ1-6 TRBV7-9
CASSPRQAGGTEAFF TRBJ1-1 TRBV5-1
CASSSSSGANVLTF TRBJ2-6 TRBV7-2
CASSPNVNTEAFF TRBJ1-1 TRBV18
CASSQGGGFNSPLHF TRBJ1-6 TRBV4-1
CASSPQGDYEQYF TRBJ2-7 TRBV5-1
CASSPGTGGKAAQHF TRBJ1-5 TRBV18
CSVGARTLTGELFF TRBJ2-2 TRBV29-1
CSARVFGGHNTEAFF TRBJ1-1 TRBV20-1
CASRFSTGPYEQYF TRBJ2-7 TRBV4-2
CASSVGGQETQYF TRBJ2-5 TRBV9
CASSQAGHTGELFF TRBJ2-2 TRBV14
CASSLRTLAGVETQYF TRBJ2-5 TRBV7-8
CSVEDPRSGGANEQFF TRBJ2-1 TRBV29-1
CASSIGLAGTYEQYF TRBJ2-7 TRBV9
CASSTFNEQFF TRBJ2-1 TRBV11-2
CASSQDVNSPLHF TRBJ1-6 TRBV4-3
CSARGSSGEQYF TRBJ2-7 TRBV20-1